This T cell receptor beta chain was identified in a study of cytomegalovirus exposure and HLA in healthy donors. Regarding this clone: Its specificity is unknown.

The protocol was immunoSEQ multiplex PCR, while the TCRdb copy is restricted to in-frame clones and leaves out a portion. The table includes about 49,000 clones, roughly 92% detected once. The donors formed part of the roughly 120-subject validation cohort, distinct from the approximately 640-subject first cohort. CDR1 and CDR2 (germline): LGHNT, FRNRAP. J gave up 0 bases and V 5 bases, and 3 bases lay outside the gene matches. This CDR3 contains 18 residues. Points from the study as a whole: Confirmation in vitro established that three CMV-associated chains were specific for CMV antigens. Reports credit the classifier with highly specific, highly sensitive diagnosis of cytomegalovirus status.

The source is a man younger than 35 in good health and CMV-seronegative. The sample was PBMCs. The rearrangement uses TRBV12-5 and TRBJ2-6, with TRBD2 identical over 14 bases. CDR3 protein: CASGGTSGSFSGANVLTF. DNA for the CDR3: TGTGCTAGTGGTGGGACTAGCGGGAGCTTCTCTGGGGCCAACGTCCTGACTTTC. The entire variable domain, with the rest obtained from reference TRBV12-5 and TRBJ2-6, is as follows: DARVTQTPRHKVTEMGQEVTMRCQPILGHNTVFWYRQTMMQGLELLAYFRNRAPLDDSGMPKDRFSAEMPDATLATLKIQPSEPRDSAVYFCASGGTSGSFSGANVLTFGAGSRLTVL.